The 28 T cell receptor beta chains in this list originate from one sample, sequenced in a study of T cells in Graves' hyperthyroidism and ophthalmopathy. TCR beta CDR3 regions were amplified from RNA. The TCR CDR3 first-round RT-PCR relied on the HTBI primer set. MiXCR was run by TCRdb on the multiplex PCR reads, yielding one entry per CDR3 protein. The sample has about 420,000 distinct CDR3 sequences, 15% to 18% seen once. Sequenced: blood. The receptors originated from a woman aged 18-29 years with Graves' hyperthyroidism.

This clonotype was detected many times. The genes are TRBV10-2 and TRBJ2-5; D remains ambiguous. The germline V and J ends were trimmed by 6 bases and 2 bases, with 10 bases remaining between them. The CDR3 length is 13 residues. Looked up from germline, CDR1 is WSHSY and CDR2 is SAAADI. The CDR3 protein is CASRGSGQETQYF. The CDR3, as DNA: TGCGCCAGCAGGGGGTCTGGACAAGAGACCCAGTACTTC.

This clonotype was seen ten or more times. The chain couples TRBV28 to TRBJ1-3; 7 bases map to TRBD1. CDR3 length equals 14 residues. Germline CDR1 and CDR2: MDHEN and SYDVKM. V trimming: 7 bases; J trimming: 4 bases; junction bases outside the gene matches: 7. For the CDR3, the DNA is TGTGCCAGCACCAGGGACAGTCGGGGAAACACCATATATTTT. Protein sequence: CASTRDSRGNTIYF. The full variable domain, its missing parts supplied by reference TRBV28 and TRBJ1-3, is DVKVTQSSRYLVKRTGEKVFLECVQDMDHENMFWYRQDPGLGLRLIYFSYDVKMKEKGDIPEGYSVSREKKERFSLILESASTNQTSMYLCASTRDSRGNTIYFGEGSWLTVV.

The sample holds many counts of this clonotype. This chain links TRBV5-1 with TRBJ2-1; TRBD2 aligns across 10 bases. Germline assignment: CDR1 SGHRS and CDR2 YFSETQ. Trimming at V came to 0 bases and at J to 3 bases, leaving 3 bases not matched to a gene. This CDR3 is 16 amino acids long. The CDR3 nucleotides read TGCGCCAGCAGCTTGGATCCTAGCGGGGGCTACAATGAGCAGTTCTTC. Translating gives CASSLDPSGGYNEQFF.

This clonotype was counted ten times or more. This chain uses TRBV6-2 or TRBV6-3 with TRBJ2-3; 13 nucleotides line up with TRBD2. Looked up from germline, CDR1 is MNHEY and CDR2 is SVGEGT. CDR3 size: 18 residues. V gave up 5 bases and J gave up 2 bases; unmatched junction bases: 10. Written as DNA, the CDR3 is TGTGCCAGCAGTACCCCAAGACTAGCGGGGGGCCTCACAGATACGCAGTATTTT. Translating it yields CASSTPRLAGGLTDTQYF.

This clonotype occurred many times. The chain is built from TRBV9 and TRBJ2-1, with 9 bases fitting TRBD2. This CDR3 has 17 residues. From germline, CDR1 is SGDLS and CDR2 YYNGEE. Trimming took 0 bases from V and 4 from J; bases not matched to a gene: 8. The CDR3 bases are TGTGCCAGCAGCGTAGGCGGGAGGGCCGCGAATTACAATGAGCAGTTCTTC. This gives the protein CASSVGGRAANYNEQFF.

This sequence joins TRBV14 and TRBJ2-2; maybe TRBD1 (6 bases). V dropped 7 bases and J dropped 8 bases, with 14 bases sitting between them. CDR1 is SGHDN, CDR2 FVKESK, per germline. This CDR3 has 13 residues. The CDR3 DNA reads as TGTGCCAGCAATGGACAGCAGCGGGGGGAGCTGTTTTTT. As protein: CASNGQQRGELFF.

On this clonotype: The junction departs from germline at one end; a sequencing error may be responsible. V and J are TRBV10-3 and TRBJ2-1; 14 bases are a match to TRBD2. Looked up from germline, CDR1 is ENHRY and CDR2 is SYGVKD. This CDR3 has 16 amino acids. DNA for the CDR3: TGTGCCATCAGCTCCGGGACTAGCGGGAGCCGCAATAAGCAGTTCTTC. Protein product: CAISSGTSGSRNKQFF.

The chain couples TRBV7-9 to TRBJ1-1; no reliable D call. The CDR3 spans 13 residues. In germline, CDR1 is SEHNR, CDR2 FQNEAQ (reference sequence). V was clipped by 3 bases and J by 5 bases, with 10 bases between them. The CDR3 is CASSLALLTEAFF. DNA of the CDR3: TGTGCCAGCAGCTTGGCCCTCCTAACTGAAGCTTTCTTT. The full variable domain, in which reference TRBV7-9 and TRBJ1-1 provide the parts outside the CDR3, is DTGVSQNPRHKITKRGQNVTFRCDPISEHNRLYWYRQTLGQGPEFLTYFQNEAQLEKSRLLSDRFSAERPKGSFSTLEIQRTEQGDSAMYLCASSLALLTEAFFGQGTRLTVV.

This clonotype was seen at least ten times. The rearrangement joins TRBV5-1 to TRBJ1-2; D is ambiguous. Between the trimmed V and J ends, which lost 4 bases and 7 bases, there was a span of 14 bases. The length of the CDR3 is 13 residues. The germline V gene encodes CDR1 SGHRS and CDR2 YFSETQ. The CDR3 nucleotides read TGCGCCAGCAGCCCCGATCGATGGGGTGGCTACACCTTC. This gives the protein CASSPDRWGGYTF.

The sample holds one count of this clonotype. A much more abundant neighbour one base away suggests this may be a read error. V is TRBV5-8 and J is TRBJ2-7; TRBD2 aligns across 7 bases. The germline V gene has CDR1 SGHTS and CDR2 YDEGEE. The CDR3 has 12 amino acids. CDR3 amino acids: CASGLATRERYF. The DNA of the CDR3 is TGTGCCAGCGGCCTTGCGACGCGGGAGCGGTACTTC.

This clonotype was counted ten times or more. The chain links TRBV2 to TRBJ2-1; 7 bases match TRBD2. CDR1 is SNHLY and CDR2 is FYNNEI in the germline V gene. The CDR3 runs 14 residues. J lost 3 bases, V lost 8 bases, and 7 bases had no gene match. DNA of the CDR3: TGTGCCAGCGGGGGGGACTCGAACTACAATGAGCAGTTCTTC. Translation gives CASGGDSNYNEQFF.

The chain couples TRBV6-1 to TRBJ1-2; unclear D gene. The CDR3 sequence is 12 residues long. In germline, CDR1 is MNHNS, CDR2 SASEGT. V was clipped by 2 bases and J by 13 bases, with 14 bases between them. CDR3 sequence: CASSEYLPGSTF. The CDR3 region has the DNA TGTGCCAGCAGTGAATACCTTCCAGGATCCACCTTC.

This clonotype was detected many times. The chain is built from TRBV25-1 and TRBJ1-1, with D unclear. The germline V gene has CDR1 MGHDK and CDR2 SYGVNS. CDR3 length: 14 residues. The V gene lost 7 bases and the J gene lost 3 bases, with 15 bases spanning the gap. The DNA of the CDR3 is TGTGCCAGCACCGATGGTAAAGGGTACACTGAAGCTTTCTTT. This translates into CASTDGKGYTEAFF.

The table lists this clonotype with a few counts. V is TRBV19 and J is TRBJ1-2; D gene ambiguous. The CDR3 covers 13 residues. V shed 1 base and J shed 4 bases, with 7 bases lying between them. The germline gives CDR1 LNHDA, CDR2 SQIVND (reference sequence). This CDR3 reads CASSIGLVYGYTF. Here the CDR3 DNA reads TGTGCCAGTAGTATAGGCCTGGTCTATGGCTACACCTTC.

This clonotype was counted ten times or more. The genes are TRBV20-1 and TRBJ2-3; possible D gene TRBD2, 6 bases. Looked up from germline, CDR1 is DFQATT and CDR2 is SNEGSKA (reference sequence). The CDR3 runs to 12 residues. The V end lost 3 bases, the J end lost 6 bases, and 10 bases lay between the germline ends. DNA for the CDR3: TGCAGTGCTAGTGGGAGGCGGGATACGCAGTATTTT. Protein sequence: CSASGRRDTQYF.

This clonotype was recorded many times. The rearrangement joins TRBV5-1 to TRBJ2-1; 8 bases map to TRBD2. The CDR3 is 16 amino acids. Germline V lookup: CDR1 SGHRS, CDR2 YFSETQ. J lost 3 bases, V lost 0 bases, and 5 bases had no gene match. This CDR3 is CASSLVSGEGYNEQFF. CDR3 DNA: TGCGCCAGCAGCTTGGTTAGCGGGGAGGGCTACAATGAGCAGTTCTTC.

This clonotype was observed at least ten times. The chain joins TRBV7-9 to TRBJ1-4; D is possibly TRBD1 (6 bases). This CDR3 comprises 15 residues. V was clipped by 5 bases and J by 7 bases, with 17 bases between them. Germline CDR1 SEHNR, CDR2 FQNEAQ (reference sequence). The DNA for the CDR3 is TGTGCCAGCAGCCAAAGGGGGAGAGGTCGTGAAAAACTGTTTTTT. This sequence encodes CASSQRGRGREKLFF.

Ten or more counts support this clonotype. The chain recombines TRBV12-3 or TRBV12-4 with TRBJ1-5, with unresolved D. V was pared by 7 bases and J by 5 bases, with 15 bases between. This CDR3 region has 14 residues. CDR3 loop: CASTPDGRYQPQHF. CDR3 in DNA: TGTGCCAGCACCCCGGACGGTCGTTATCAGCCCCAGCATTTT.

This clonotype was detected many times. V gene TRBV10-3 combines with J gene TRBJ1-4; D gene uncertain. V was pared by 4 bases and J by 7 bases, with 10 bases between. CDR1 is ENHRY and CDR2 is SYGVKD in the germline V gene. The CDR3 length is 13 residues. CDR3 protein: CAISVLQSEKLFF. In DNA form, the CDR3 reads TGTGCCATCAGTGTCCTTCAAAGTGAAAAACTGTTTTTT.

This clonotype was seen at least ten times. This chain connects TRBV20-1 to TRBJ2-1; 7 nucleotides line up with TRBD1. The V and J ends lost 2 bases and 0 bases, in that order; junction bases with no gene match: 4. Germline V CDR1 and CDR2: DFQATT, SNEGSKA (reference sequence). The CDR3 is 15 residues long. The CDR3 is CSARFAGGSYNEQFF. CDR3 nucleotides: TGCAGTGCTAGATTTGCAGGGGGCTCCTACAATGAGCAGTTCTTC.

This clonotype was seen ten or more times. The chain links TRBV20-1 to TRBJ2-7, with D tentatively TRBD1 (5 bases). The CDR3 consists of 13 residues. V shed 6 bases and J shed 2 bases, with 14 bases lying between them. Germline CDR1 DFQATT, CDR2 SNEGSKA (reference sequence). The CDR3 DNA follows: TGCAGTGCCCCGGGTGGGGCCCCCTACGAGCAGTACTTC. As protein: CSAPGGAPYEQYF.

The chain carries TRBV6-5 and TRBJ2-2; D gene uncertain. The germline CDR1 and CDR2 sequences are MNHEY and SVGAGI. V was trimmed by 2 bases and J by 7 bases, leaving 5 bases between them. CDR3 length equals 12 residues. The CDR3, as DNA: TGTGCCAGCAGTTACCACCTCGGGGAGCTGTTTTTT. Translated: CASSYHLGELFF.

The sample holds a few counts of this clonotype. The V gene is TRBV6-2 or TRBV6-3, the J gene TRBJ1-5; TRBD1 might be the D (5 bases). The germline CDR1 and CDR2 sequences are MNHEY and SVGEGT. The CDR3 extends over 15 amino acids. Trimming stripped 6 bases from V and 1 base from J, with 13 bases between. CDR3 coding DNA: TGTGCCAGCAGAAGCAGGTGGGACAGCAATCAGCCCCAGCATTTT. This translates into CASRSRWDSNQPQHF.

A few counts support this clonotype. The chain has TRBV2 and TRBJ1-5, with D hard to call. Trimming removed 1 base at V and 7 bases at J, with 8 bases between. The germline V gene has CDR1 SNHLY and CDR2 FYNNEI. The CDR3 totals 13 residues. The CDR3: CASSEVRAQPQHF. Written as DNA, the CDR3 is TGTGCCAGCAGTGAAGTGAGGGCGCAGCCCCAGCATTTT.

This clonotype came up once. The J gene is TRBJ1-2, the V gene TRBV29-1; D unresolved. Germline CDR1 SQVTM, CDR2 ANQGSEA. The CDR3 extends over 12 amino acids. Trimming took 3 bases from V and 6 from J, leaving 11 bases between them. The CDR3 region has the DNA TGCAGCGTTGATAAAGTCGCGGATGGCTACACCTTC. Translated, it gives CSVDKVADGYTF.

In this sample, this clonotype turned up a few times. CDR3 DNA: TGCGCCAGCAGCCACGGAGGCCTCGCCAATGAGCAGTTCTTC. Protein sequence: CASSHGGLANEQFF. The chain couples TRBV4-1 to TRBJ2-1; maybe TRBD2 (5 bases). Trimming pared 3 bases from V and 6 bases from J, leaving 12 bases between. Germline-derived CDR1 and CDR2 are MGHRA and YSYEKL. This CDR3 spans 14 amino acids.

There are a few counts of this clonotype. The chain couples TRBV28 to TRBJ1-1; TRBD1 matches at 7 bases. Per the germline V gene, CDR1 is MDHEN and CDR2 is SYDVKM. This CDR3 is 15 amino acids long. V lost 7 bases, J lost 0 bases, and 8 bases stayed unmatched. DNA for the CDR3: TGTGCCAGCATTCCTATGGACAGGTTGAACACTGAAGCTTTCTTT. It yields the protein CASIPMDRLNTEAFF. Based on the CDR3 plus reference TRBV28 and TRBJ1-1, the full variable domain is DVKVTQSSRYLVKRTGEKVFLECVQDMDHENMFWYRQDPGLGLRLIYFSYDVKMKEKGDIPEGYSVSREKKERFSLILESASTNQTSMYLCASIPMDRLNTEAFFGQGTRLTVV.

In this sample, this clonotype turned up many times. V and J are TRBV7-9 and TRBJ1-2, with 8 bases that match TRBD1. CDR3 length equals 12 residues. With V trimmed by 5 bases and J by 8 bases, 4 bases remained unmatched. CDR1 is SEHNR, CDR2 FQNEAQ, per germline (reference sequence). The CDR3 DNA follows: TGTGCCAGCAGCGAGGACAGGGACGGCTACACCTTC. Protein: CASSEDRDGYTF.